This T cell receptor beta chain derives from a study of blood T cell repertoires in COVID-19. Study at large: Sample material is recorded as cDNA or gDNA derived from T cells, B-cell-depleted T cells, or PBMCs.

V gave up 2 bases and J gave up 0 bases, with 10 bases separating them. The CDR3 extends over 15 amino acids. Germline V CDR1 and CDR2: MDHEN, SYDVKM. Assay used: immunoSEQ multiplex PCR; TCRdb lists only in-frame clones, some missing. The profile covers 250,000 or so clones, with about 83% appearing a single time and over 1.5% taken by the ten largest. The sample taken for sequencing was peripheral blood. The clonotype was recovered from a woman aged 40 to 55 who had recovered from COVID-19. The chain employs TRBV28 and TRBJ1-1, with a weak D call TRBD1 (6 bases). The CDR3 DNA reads TGTGCCAGCAGTTTAAGCAGGGGCATGAACACTGAAGCTTTCTTT. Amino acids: CASSLSRGMNTEAFF.